This TCR beta chain was observed in a study of tissue T cells after allogeneic stem cell transplantation. There are a few counts of this clone. The gene names given are mouse names. The read ends 1 residue shy of where the CDR3 ends; the end is completed using the germline J gene. This CDR3 comprises 13 residues. Trimming pared 2 bases from V and 4 bases from J, leaving 9 bases between. Germline CDR1 SNHLY, CDR2 FYNGKV (reference sequence). TCRdb's table, derived via immunoSEQ multiplex PCR, lists solely in-frame clones and lacks some. The table shows roughly 4,000 clones, with more than 45% occurring only once. Sample time point: mouse harvest day 14 after allogeneic transplant. The graft held 10^6 splenic CD5+ T cells and 10^7 T-cell-depleted bone marrow cells. This mouse GVHD model was MHC-mismatched B6 to BALB/c, profiled day 7 or 14.

The sequence came from a female BALB/c mouse given C57BL/6 T cells with graft-versus-host disease after an allogeneic hematopoietic cell transplant. This chain connects TRBV3 to TRBJ2-7; tentative D call: TRBD1 (5 bases). Sequenced: gut tissue. CDR3 in amino acids: CASSLPGQYEQYF. Partial CDR3 DNA: TGTGCCAGCAGCTTACCAGGACAATATGAACAGTAC.